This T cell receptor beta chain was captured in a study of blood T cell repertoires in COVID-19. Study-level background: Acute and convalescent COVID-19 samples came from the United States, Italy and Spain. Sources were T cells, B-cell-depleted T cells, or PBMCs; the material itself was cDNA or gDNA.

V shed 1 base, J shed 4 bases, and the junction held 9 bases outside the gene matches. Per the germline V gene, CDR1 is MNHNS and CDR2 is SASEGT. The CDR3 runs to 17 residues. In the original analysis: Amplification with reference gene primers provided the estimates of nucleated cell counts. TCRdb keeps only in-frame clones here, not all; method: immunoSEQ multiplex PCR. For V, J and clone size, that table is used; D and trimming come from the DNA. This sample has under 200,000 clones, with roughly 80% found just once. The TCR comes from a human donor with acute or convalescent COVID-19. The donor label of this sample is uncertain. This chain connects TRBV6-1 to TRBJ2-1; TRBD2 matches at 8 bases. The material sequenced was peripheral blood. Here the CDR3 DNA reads TGTGCCAGCAGTGAAGAGGGGGTAGCGGGGTTATACAATGAGCAGTTCTTC. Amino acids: CASSEEGVAGLYNEQFF.